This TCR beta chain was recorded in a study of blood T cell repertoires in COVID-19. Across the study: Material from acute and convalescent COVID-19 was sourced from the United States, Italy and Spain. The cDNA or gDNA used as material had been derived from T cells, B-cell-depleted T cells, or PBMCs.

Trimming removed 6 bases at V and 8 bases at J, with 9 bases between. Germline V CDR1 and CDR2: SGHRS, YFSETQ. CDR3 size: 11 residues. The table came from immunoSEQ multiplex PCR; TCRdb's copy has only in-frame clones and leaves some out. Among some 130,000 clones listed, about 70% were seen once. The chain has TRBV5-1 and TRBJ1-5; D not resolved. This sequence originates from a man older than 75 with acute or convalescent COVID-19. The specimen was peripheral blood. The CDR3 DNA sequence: TGCGCCAGCACCCGGAGGGAGCCCCAGCATTTT. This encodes CASTRREPQHF.